The entry that follows covers one TCR beta chain sequence. Its antigen remains unidentified. The input lacks base qualities; no much larger clone sits a single base away. These data are taken from a study of cytomegalovirus exposure and HLA in healthy donors (dated by TCRdb to 2017 to 2019). The study in broad terms: An earlier analysis of approximately 640 of the donors reported about 290 Gb of sequence data and roughly 100 million unique TCR beta sequences from roughly 180 million T cells. The study was designed to test whether signatures of past pathogen exposure could be identified by cataloging public T cell receptors. Among a few hundred genotyped donors of the cohort, an average of 235,054 unique TCR beta nucleotide sequences were sequenced per donor, about a sixth of them non-productive. An early release that covered roughly 600 HLA-typed donors contained approximately 300 gigabases of sequencing data and tens of millions of unique TCR sequences. Donor age, sex, ethnicity and CMV serostatus were compiled alongside the repertoire data. High-throughput TCR immunosequencing, statistical association of individual TCRs with disease status, and machine learning were combined to predict cytomegalovirus infection status. Every discovery cohort repertoire had been produced on one sequencing platform. The number of typed donors differed by locus: about 629-630 for A, B, C, DRB1 and DQB1; 500 to 550 for DQA1; approximately 600 for DPA1; and around 490 for DPB1. A separate validation cohort of roughly 110 different subjects was used in addition to the roughly 620-subject first cohort. Both class I and class II loci were covered by HLA typing, at four-digit resolution. The T cell repertoires of under 700 subjects were profiled by immunosequencing and related to cytomegalovirus serostatus. An earlier analysis of fewer than 750 of the donors used high-throughput TCR beta sequencing to judge whether each TCR beta V gene segment behaved as functional or pseudogenic. Because of strong linkage in the cohort, four or five DR-DQ haplotypes were treated as single units for association and clustering. Rather than using new phenotypic data, the later analysis identified candidate immune exposures from TCR beta sequences and from how often those sequences occurred across donors. A later genetic analysis took genome-wide SNP genotypes for about 55% of the roughly 700 donors and used that subset as a discovery cohort. In a later analysis, previously published TCR beta repertoires from fewer than 750 donors were re-analyzed and high-resolution HLA genotyping was added so that TCR occurrence patterns could be studied. Among the 398 genotyped donors, around 81% belonged to the genetic ancestry cluster associated with self-reported Caucasian donors.

The full study reports these points: Only TCR beta chains were sequenced in this cohort, and the absence of alpha or paired-chain data limited detectable features. When HLA alleles, especially DR and DQ, strongly co-occurred, TCR associations were difficult to assign to individual alleles. Some IMGT-functional V segments, including TRBV6-2 and TRBV6-3, could not be told apart with the 87-base-pair reads, so those segments were excluded. The earlier analysis of 587 of the donors excluded roughly 17 rarely observed V segments, including chromosome 9 orphons, because counts were too low. The classifier was reported to diagnose cytomegalovirus status with high specificity and sensitivity in both the original and validation cohorts. According to a later analysis, most CMV-associated TCR beta chains appeared to be HLA-restricted, and the HLA associations seemed to be driven largely by CMV exposure. An association between a missense DCLRE1C variant and V-gene and J-gene trimming of TCR beta chains was found in a later genetic analysis and replicated in an independent cohort. Sequencing depth was assumed to be roughly uniform across donors in the presence/absence analyses, though that assumption may not hold. Specific HLA alleles were associated with over 15,000 TCR beta sequences at a false discovery rate of 0.05 in a later analysis. A later analysis reported that several top co-occurrence clusters appeared linked to parvovirus B19, influenza, CMV and Epstein-Barr virus. The authors suggested that the approach could potentially be generalized to other disease states and immunological phenotypes. The sequencing pipeline was judged likely to have produced a cluster of highly shared sequence variants as a technical artifact. Because HLA typing was missing for some donors at each locus, association tests included only the typed subset. In a later analysis, HLA-associated TCR beta chains showed more clonal expansion and lower generation probabilities than non-associated chains that were equally common. A later analysis found that TCR association rates varied across HLA loci, with DRB1 alleles showing the most associated TCRs and HLA-C alleles the fewest. A further reported finding was that TCR beta sequences accurately predicted the HLA-A and HLA-B alleles for most subjects in the first cohort. Linkage disequilibrium might explain the correlated functional status among segregating V segments, but an unknown experimental factor could not be ruled out. In vitro tests confirmed that three of the cytomegalovirus-associated TCR beta chains recognize cytomegalovirus antigens. Immune exposure information for the cohort was limited to CMV serostatus. According to a later genetic analysis, donors in an Asian-associated ancestry cluster had fewer N-insertions in productive TCRs than the roughly 700-donor mean. Most TCR sequences were seen in very few donors, while some public TCRs were found in many individuals. Broadly in line with IMGT annotations, most TCR beta V segments showed up in productive rearrangements about 87% or about 30% of the time in an earlier analysis of 587 of the donors. The study gave a list of over 150 TCR beta chains associated with cytomegalovirus.

Library preparation used the immunoSEQ multiplex PCR assay. For the multiplex PCR, a mixture combining 60 forward primers for TCR Vbeta segments and 13 reverse primers for TCR Jbeta segments was used. The CDR3 region of rearranged TCR beta genes was amplified from genomic DNA by a multiplex PCR assay. On the Illumina HiSeq System, the amplified TCR beta libraries were sequenced as 87-base-pair reads. Processing in the source paper ran as follows. Across the 700 or so repertoires, a later analysis counted tens of millions of unique TCR beta chains, some 11 million of which were shared by at least two donors. To remove PCR and sequencing errors, raw reads were error-corrected and collapsed into unique sequences using a nearest-neighbor algorithm that merged closely related sequences. CDR3 sequences were aligned to IMGT reference sequences to assign V, D and J gene segments. For a sequence to be retained, at least a six-nucleotide match to both a V gene segment and a J gene segment was required. Rearrangements were called productive when the CDR3 lacked stop codons and stayed in frame with V and J; all others were non-productive. CDR3 was defined according to IMGT convention as the region running from the second conserved V-encoded cysteine to the conserved J-encoded phenylalanine. Sequences without an unambiguous match to a single V gene segment were excluded from the earlier analysis of a few hundred of the donors. In an earlier analysis of several hundred of the donors, V segments were called functional above 56.7% productive rearrangements and were called segregating when the between-donor standard deviation exceeded 5%. A statistical classification framework was built for diagnosing cytomegalovirus status from the catalog of TCR beta chain sequences. In a later analysis, TCR nucleotide sequences were compared against IMGT/GENE-DB human TR gene sequences so that V and J genes could be assigned. Using the TCRdist pipeline, a later analysis assigned CDR3 sequences along with most-parsimonious VDJ recombination scenarios. In a later analysis, each TCR beta chain was defined by its CDR3 amino acid sequence together with its V-gene family, and reads without a unique V-gene family were excluded. As a way to deal with suspected cross-contamination and a sequencing artifact, a later analysis dropped hundreds of nucleotide sequences that were highly shared and had low generation probability. A later analysis calculated a clonal expansion index for each public chain from normalized within-repertoire ranks of inferred template counts. In a later analysis, generation probabilities were computed using a VDJ recombination model fitted to out-of-frame rearrangements, and the results were checked against IGoR. A later analysis scored TCR-TCR, TCR-HLA and TCR-CMV co-occurrence with hypergeometric tests, applying a repertoire-size bias correction to TCR pairs. In a later analysis, false discovery rates were estimated by permuting HLA or CMV assignments 20 times. In a later analysis, co-occurring TCRs were grouped using DBSCAN, and TCRdist sequence similarity was added for clustering within HLA-allele-positive subsets. Repertoires with fewer than 30,000 or more than 120,000 public chains, plus five repertoires with anomalous nucleotide sharing, were excluded from co-occurrence clustering. TCRdb took over this immuneACCESS table, retaining in-frame rearrangements with V and J assigned. Such tables are incomplete; in checked studies, under half of the missing clones stem from an unresolved V gene, and the remainder is unexplained. V and J calls and clone size are those listed in that table; D and trimming were worked out from the DNA. For this sample there are 120,000 or so clones; more than 65% appear just once. Jointly, the top ten make up about an eighth of the sample.

The CDR3 measures 16 amino acids from cysteine to phenylalanine. Only the CDR3 DNA stays, 48 bases, in frame from base 1. Trimming takes 3 bases off V and 5 bases off J; junction bases not matched to a gene: 7. Looking up the germline V gene yields CDR1 MNHEY and CDR2 SVGAGI. The cohort consisted of some 670 healthy bone marrow donors. Cohort members were all nominally healthy when sampled, although unrecorded immune exposures were likely present. The donor was CMV seropositive and was included in the group of 290 or so seropositive cohort members. A peripheral blood sample was provided by each donor, and peripheral blood mononuclear cells were used for TCR beta sequencing. Genomic DNA extraction from the blood cell samples was performed with the Qiagen DNeasy Blood Extraction Kit.

This chain is built from TRBV6-5 and TRBJ1-1, with 12 bases matching TRBD1. Sequenced sample: PBMCs. This TCR derives from a man aged 30-40 years in good health and CMV-seropositive. For the CDR3, the sequence is CASSYRDRGQKTEAFF. In nucleotides, the sequence is TGTGCCAGCAGTTATAGGGACAGGGGGCAAAAAACTGAAGCTTTCTTT.